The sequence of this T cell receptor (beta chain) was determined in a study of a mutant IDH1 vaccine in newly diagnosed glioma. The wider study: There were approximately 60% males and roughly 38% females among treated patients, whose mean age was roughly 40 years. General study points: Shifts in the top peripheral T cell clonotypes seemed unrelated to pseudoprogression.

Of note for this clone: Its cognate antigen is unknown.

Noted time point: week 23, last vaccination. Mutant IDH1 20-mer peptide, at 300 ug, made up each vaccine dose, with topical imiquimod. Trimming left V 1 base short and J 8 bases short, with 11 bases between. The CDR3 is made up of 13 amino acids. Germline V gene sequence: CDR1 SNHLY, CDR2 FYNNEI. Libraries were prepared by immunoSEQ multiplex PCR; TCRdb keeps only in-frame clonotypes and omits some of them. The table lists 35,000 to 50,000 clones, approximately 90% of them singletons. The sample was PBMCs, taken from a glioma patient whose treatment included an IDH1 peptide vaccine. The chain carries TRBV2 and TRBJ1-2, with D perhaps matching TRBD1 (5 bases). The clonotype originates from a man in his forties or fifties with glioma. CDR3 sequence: CASSEGQRAGYTF. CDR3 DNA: TGTGCCAGCAGTGAAGGACAGCGAGCAGGCTACACCTTC.